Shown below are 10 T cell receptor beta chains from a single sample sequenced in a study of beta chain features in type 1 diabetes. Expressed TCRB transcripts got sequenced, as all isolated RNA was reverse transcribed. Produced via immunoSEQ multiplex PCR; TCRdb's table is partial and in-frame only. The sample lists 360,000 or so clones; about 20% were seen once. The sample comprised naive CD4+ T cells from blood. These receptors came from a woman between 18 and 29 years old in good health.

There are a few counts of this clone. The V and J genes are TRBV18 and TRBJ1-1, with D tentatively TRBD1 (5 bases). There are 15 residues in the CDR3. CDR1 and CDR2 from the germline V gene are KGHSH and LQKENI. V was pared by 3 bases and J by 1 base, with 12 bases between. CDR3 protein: CASSPRTLSNTEAFF. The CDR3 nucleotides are TGTGCCAGCTCACCCAGGACACTCTCGAACACTGAAGCTTTCTTT.

The CDR3 coding sequence is TGTGCCAGCAGCGGAGGGTCCAATCAAGAGACCCAGTACTTC. Protein product: CASSGGSNQETQYF. The V call is TRBV5-4, the J call TRBJ2-5; D may be TRBD2 (6 bases). There are 14 residues in the CDR3. Germline lookup yields CDR1 SGHNT and CDR2 YYREEE (reference sequence). Trimming removed 4 bases from V and 2 bases from J, with 12 bases in between.

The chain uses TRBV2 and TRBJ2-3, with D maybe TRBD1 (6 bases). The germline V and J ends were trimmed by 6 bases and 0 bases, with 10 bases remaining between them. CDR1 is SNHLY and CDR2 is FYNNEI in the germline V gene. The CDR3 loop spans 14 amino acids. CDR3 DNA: TGTGCCAGCAGGCCACAGGGAAGCACAGATACGCAGTATTTT. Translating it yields CASRPQGSTDTQYF.

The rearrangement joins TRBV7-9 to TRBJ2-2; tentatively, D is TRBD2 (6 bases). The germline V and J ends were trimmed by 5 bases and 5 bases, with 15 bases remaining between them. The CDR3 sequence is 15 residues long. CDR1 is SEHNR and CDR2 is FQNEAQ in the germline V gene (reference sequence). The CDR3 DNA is TGTGCCAGCAGCCTTCCTGGGACTCTGACCGGGGAGCTGTTTTTT. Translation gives CASSLPGTLTGELFF.

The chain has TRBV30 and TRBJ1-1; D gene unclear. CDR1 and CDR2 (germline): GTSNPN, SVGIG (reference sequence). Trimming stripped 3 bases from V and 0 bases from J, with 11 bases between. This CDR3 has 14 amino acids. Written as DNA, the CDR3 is TGTGCCTGGAGACGGACTGGGATGAACACTGAAGCTTTCTTT. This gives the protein CAWRRTGMNTEAFF.

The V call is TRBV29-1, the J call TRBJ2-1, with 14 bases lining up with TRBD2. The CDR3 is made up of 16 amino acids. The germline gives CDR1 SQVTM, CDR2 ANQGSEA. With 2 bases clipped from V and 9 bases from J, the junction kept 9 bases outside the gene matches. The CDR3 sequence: CSVEKGGLAGVGEQFF. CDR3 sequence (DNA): TGCAGCGTTGAAAAGGGGGGACTAGCGGGAGTGGGTGAGCAGTTCTTC.

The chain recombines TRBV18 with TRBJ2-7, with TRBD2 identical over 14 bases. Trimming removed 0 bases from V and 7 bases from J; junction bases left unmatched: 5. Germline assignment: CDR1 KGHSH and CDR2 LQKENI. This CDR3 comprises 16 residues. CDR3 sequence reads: CASSPPGLAGVEEQYF. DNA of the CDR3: TGTGCCAGCTCACCACCGGGACTAGCGGGAGTCGAAGAGCAGTACTTC.

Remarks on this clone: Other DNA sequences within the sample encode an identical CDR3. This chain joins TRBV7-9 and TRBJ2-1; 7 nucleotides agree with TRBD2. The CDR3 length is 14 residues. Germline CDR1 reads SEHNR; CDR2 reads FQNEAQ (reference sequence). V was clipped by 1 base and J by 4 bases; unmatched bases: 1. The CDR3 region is CASSLGGSYNEQFF. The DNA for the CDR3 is TGTGCCAGCAGCTTAGGCGGGAGTTACAATGAGCAGTTCTTC.

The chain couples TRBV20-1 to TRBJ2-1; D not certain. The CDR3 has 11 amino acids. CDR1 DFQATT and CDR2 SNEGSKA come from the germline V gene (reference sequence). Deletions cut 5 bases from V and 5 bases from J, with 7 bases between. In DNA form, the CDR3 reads TGCAGTGCTCGACTCGACAATGAGCAGTTCTTC. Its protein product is CSARLDNEQFF.

The CDR3 reads CASSLILDTQYF. DNA for the CDR3: TGTGCCAGCAGCTTAATTCTGGATACGCAGTATTTT. J is TRBJ2-3 and V is TRBV7-2; D is unclear. The CDR3 runs to 12 residues. Trimming took off 2 bases at V and 6 bases at J, with 6 bases between the two ends. Germline loops: CDR1 SGHTA, CDR2 FQGNSA.